A single sample is the source of the 28 T cell receptor beta chains below, sequenced in a study of blood T cell repertoires in COVID-19. Measured with immunoSEQ multiplex PCR; TCRdb has only the in-frame clones, and not every one. The sample shows about 260,000 clones, about 91% of them seen only once. The sample was peripheral blood. The source is a person aged 18 to 30 with COVID-19, enrolled during active disease.

The J gene is TRBJ2-7, the V gene TRBV5-1; 9 positions match TRBD2. Unmatched junction bases numbered 9, after V lost 5 bases and J lost 9 bases. The CDR3 extends over 13 amino acids. Germline CDR1 and CDR2: SGHRS and YFSETQ. The chain's CDR3 is CASRSSGRVVQYF. The CDR3 coding sequence is TGCGCCAGCAGGAGTAGCGGGAGAGTGGTGCAGTACTTC. The whole variable domain, remainder taken from reference TRBV5-1 and TRBJ2-7, is KAGVTQTPRYLIKTRGQQVTLSCSPISGHRSVSWYQQTPGQGLQFLFEYFSETQRNKGNFPGRFSGRQFSNSRSEMNVSTLELGDSALYLCASRSSGRVVQYFGPGTRLTVT.

The chain uses TRBV7-9 and TRBJ2-3, with 9 bases identical to TRBD2. V lost 6 bases to trimming and J lost 3 bases; unmatched junction nucleotides: 4. The CDR3 loop spans 14 amino acids. Germline CDR1 SEHNR, CDR2 FQNEAQ (reference sequence). CDR3 DNA sequence: TGTGCCAGCAGGTTACTAGCGGGTACAGATACGCAGTATTTT. This translates into CASRLLAGTDTQYF. Complete variable domain (other parts from reference TRBV7-9 and TRBJ2-3): DTGVSQNPRHKITKRGQNVTFRCDPISEHNRLYWYRQTLGQGPEFLTYFQNEAQLEKSRLLSDRFSAERPKGSFSTLEIQRTEQGDSAMYLCASRLLAGTDTQYFGPGTRLTVL.

The chain recombines TRBV19 with TRBJ2-4, with D maybe TRBD1 (5 bases). From germline, CDR1 is LNHDA and CDR2 SQIVND (reference sequence). V was shortened by 7 bases and J by 6 bases, with 16 bases between the two germline ends. The CDR3 runs to 14 residues. The CDR3 region is CASTAREKGNIQYF. CDR3 DNA sequence: TGTGCCAGTACAGCCAGGGAAAAGGGAAACATTCAGTACTTC.

This clone was picked up one time. The genes are TRBV24-1 and TRBJ2-7; a weak D match, TRBD1 (5 bases). Germline CDR1 KGHDR, CDR2 SFDVKD. V shed 10 bases and J shed 1 base, with 16 bases lying between them. The CDR3 is 14 residues long. The CDR3 spells CATNLQGGSYEQYF. The CDR3 DNA reads as TGTGCCACAAACCTGCAGGGCGGATCCTACGAGCAGTACTTC.

The genes are TRBV2 and TRBJ1-5; 9 bases line up with TRBD1. In germline, CDR1 is SNHLY, CDR2 FYNNEI. V trimming: 4 bases; J trimming: 6 bases; junction bases outside the gene matches: 7. The CDR3 contains 15 residues. The CDR3 loop is CASSGDRGDSQPQHF. In nucleotides, the CDR3 is TGTGCCAGCAGTGGTGACAGGGGGGATTCTCAGCCCCAGCATTTT.

This chain links TRBV21-1 with TRBJ1-2. TRBV21-1 counts as a pseudogene. CDR3 size: 15 residues. The chain's CDR3 is CASSRRDTELYGYTF. In DNA, the CDR3 is TGTGCCAGCAGCAGACGGGATACAGAACTTTATGGCTACACCTTC.

The rearrangement links TRBV5-1 to TRBJ1-2; 11 nucleotides match TRBD1. The CDR3 is made up of 14 amino acids. Germline CDR1 reads SGHRS; CDR2 reads YFSETQ. V lost 1 base, J lost 8 bases, and 4 bases stayed unmatched. CDR3 residues: CASSLTGTGGGYTF. CDR3 in DNA: TGCGCCAGCAGCTTGACCGGGACAGGGGGAGGCTACACCTTC.

V gene TRBV6-5 combines with J gene TRBJ2-7; 8 positions agree with TRBD1. The CDR3 consists of 15 residues. Germline CDR1 and CDR2: MNHEY and SVGAGI. V was pared by 5 bases and J by 3 bases, with 9 bases of the junction left unmatched. CDR3 in DNA: TGTGCCAGCAGTCGTTCCGGGACAGGCAACTACGAGCAGTACTTC. It encodes CASSRSGTGNYEQYF.

This clone was counted between two and nine times. The chain joins TRBV4-1 to TRBJ2-7; D is unclear. CDR1 and CDR2 (germline): MGHRA, YSYEKL. Between the trimmed V and J ends, which lost 0 bases and 0 bases, there was a span of 9 bases. The CDR3 sequence is 15 residues long. The CDR3: CASSQDLSSSYEQYF. CDR3 in DNA: TGCGCCAGCAGCCAAGATCTTAGCTCCTCCTACGAGCAGTACTTC.

The chain joins TRBV10-2 to TRBJ2-3; D gene ambiguous. This CDR3 comprises 14 residues. V was shortened by 4 bases and J by 5 bases, with 13 bases between the two germline ends. The germline gives CDR1 WSHSY, CDR2 SAAADI. CDR3 sequence (DNA): TGCGCCAGCAGTGCCCCCCCAGAGGTAGATACGCAGTATTTT. Translation: CASSAPPEVDTQYF.

As DNA, the CDR3 is TGTGCCAGCAGTGAAGGCGGGGGCCCTAACACTGAAGCTTTCTTT. Translated, it gives CASSEGGGPNTEAFF. The V and J genes are TRBV6-1 and TRBJ1-1; tentative D call: TRBD1 (6 bases). The CDR3 is 15 amino acids. The germline V gene has CDR1 MNHNS and CDR2 SASEGT. V dropped 1 base and J dropped 2 bases, with 11 bases sitting between them.

V and J are TRBV7-2 and TRBJ1-1; a possible D gene is TRBD1 (6 bases). The CDR3 sequence is 14 residues long. V was trimmed by 5 bases and J by 3 bases, leaving 13 bases between them. Germline assignment: CDR1 SGHTA and CDR2 FQGNSA. DNA of the CDR3: TGTGCCAGCAGCATTTTACAGGGTTACACTGAAGCTTTCTTT. This sequence encodes CASSILQGYTEAFF.

V and J are TRBV10-3 and TRBJ2-7, with D possibly matching TRBD1 (6 bases). This CDR3 comprises 14 residues. Looked up from germline, CDR1 is ENHRY and CDR2 is SYGVKD. V lost 7 bases and J lost 3, with 16 bases in between. The CDR3 DNA reads as TGTGCCATCACCCAAGGGGACACCAGCTACGAGCAGTACTTC. Translating gives CAITQGDTSYEQYF.

The rearrangement links TRBV30 to TRBJ2-2, with 7 bases aligning to TRBD2. The germline gives CDR1 GTSNPN, CDR2 SVGIG (reference sequence). The CDR3 contains 16 residues. V shed 3 bases, J shed 5 bases, and the junction held 12 bases outside the gene matches. CDR3 in amino acids: CAWRRLADFWTGELFF. The CDR3 DNA reads as TGTGCCTGGAGGCGGCTAGCGGATTTTTGGACCGGGGAGCTGTTTTTT. The entire variable domain, with the rest obtained from reference TRBV30 and TRBJ2-2, is as follows: SQTIHQWPATLVQPVGSPLSLECTVEGTSNPNLYWYRQAAGRGLQLLFYSVGIGQISSEVPQNLSASRPQDRQFILSSKKLLLSDSGFYLCAWRRLADFWTGELFFGEGSRLTVL.

V usage is TRBV10-1 and J usage is TRBJ2-1; D is unresolved. The V gene's germline CDR1 is WNHNN and CDR2 SYGVQD (reference sequence). CDR3 length: 12 residues. V lost 8 bases and J lost 9, with 14 bases in between. This CDR3 is CASSNNYREQFF. In nucleotides, the CDR3 is TGCGCCAGCTCAAATAACTACCGTGAGCAGTTCTTC.

This rearrangement joins TRBV6-1 to TRBJ2-3; 7 bases map to TRBD1. The CDR3 has 16 residues. The germline V gene has CDR1 MNHNS and CDR2 SASEGT. J was trimmed by 2 bases and V by 6 bases; bases with no gene match: 11. CDR3 sequence (DNA): TGTGCCAGCAGGGAAACAGGGGTAGTTTACACAGATACGCAGTATTTT. This sequence encodes CASRETGVVYTDTQYF.

This chain links TRBV4-2 with TRBJ1-3; a weak D match, TRBD1 (6 bases). This CDR3 is built from 16 residues. Deletions cut 0 bases from V and 2 bases from J, with 11 bases between. Germline V gene data show CDR1 as LGHNA and CDR2 as YNFKEQ. CDR3 DNA sequence: TGTGCCAGCAGCCAAGATACAGGGCGGACTGGAAACACCATATATTTT. It codes for CASSQDTGRTGNTIYF.

The chain recombines TRBV11-3 with TRBJ2-3, with D perhaps TRBD2 (5 bases). CDR1 SGHNT and CDR2 YENEEA come from the germline V gene. The CDR3 has 15 amino acids. V was clipped by 8 bases and J by 5 bases, with 20 bases between them. The CDR3 loop is CASEKRDRTGDTQYF. As DNA, the CDR3 is TGTGCCAGCGAGAAACGGGATAGAACGGGAGATACGCAGTATTTT.

This chain uses TRBV6-5 with TRBJ2-7; 10 bases are shared with TRBD2. V gave up 4 bases and J gave up 5 bases; unmatched junction bases: 5. CDR3 length: 14 residues. Germline V CDR1 and CDR2: MNHEY, SVGAGI. In nucleotides, the CDR3 is TGTGCCAGCAGTTGGACTAGCGGTTTTGACGAGCAGTACTTC. Its protein product is CASSWTSGFDEQYF.

The genes are TRBV18 and TRBJ1-2; D gene ambiguous. Trimming took off 3 bases at V and 2 bases at J, with 13 bases between the two ends. The CDR3 length is 15 residues. CDR1 and CDR2 from the germline V gene are KGHSH and LQKENI. The CDR3 bases are TGTGCCAGCTCACCCCTTTCCGGGGAAAACTATGGCTACACCTTC. Its protein is CASSPLSGENYGYTF. Full variable domain (rest looked up from reference TRBV18 and TRBJ1-2): NAGVMQNPRHLVRRRGQEARLRCSPMKGHSHVYWYRQLPEEGLKFMVYLQKENIIDESGMPKERFSAEFPKEGPSILRIQQVVRGDSAAYFCASSPLSGENYGYTFGSGTRLTVV.

The chain employs TRBV2 and TRBJ1-2; maybe TRBD1 (5 bases). The CDR3 contains 13 residues. The germline V and J ends were trimmed by 7 bases and 2 bases, with 11 bases remaining between them. Germline-derived CDR1 and CDR2 are SNHLY and FYNNEI. The CDR3 sequence is CASTDSKNYGYTF. CDR3 nucleotide sequence: TGTGCCAGCACCGACAGCAAGAACTATGGCTACACCTTC.

The rearrangement links TRBV28 to TRBJ1-1; D gene ambiguous. V lost 3 bases and J lost 6, with 11 bases in between. The CDR3 sequence is 13 residues long. CDR1 is MDHEN, CDR2 SYDVKM, per germline. CDR3 nucleotides: TGTGCCAGCAGTTTCCCGCTATCGCCTGAAGCTTTCTTT. Protein: CASSFPLSPEAFF.

This clone was seen a single time. This sequence joins TRBV28 and TRBJ2-3; tentatively, D is TRBD2 (5 bases). The length of the CDR3 is 15 residues. Germline V CDR1 and CDR2: MDHEN, SYDVKM. Trimming removed 6 bases at V and 2 bases at J, with 15 bases between. The CDR3 bases are TGTGCCAGCAGAAAAAGCCTGGGAGACACAGATACGCAGTATTTT. Encoded protein: CASRKSLGDTDTQYF.

The chain recombines TRBV27 with TRBJ2-1; 7 nucleotides align to TRBD1. Germline CDR1 reads MNHEY; CDR2 reads SMNVEV (reference sequence). The CDR3 sequence is 14 residues long. The V and J ends lost 5 bases and 7 bases, in that order; junction bases with no gene match: 8. In DNA form, the CDR3 reads TGTGCCAGCAGTCTACAGGGGAAAGGAAATGAGCAGTTCTTC. It encodes CASSLQGKGNEQFF.

The chain couples TRBV6-5 to TRBJ2-4, with TRBD1 as a possible D gene (5 bases). This CDR3 region has 15 residues. Germline V gene lookup returns CDR1 MNHEY and CDR2 SVGAGI. With 6 bases removed from V and 3 bases from J, the gap between germline ends came to 15 bases. CDR3 nucleotides: TGTGCCAGCAGGGGGCAGATGTTTGGCAAAAACATTCAGTACTTC. Its protein product is CASRGQMFGKNIQYF.

The V gene is TRBV12-5, the J gene TRBJ1-1, with D perhaps matching TRBD1 (6 bases). With 6 bases removed from V and 3 bases from J, the gap between germline ends came to 17 bases. The CDR3 totals 15 residues. The germline V gene encodes CDR1 LGHNT and CDR2 FRNRAP. CDR3 region: CASGRGGDTYTEAFF. The CDR3 DNA follows: TGTGCTAGTGGCCGGGGGGGGGACACCTACACTGAAGCTTTCTTT.

The chain combines TRBV6-5 with TRBJ2-7, with a weak D call TRBD1 (6 bases). CDR3 length: 13 residues. Germline V gene lookup returns CDR1 MNHEY and CDR2 SVGAGI. Trimming took off 7 bases at V and 0 bases at J, with 10 bases between the two ends. CDR3 in DNA: TGTGCCAGCAAAGACAGGCCCTCCTACGAGCAGTACTTC. It translates to CASKDRPSYEQYF.

The V gene is TRBV28, the J gene TRBJ1-5; TRBD1 matches at 9 bases. Germline CDR1 MDHEN, CDR2 SYDVKM. J lost 1 base, V lost 1 base, and 2 bases had no gene match. The CDR3 totals 16 residues. In DNA form, the CDR3 reads TGTGCCAGCAGTTTATACGGGACAGGGAGCAATCAGCCCCAGCATTTT. The encoded protein is CASSLYGTGSNQPQHF.